This T cell receptor beta chain was retrieved from a study of cytomegalovirus exposure and HLA in healthy donors. The primer mix had 60 Vbeta and 13 Jbeta primers. Some clones are missing from TCRdb's copy, which holds only in-frame ones; the method was immunoSEQ multiplex PCR. The table has tens of thousands of clones, over 65% seen once. Germline V CDR1 and CDR2: SQVTM, ANQGSEA. The CDR3 length is 15 residues. The germline V and J ends were trimmed by 0 bases and 3 bases, with 15 bases remaining between them. The material sequenced was PBMCs. The receptor was isolated from a man aged 40-55 years in good health and CMV-seronegative. The chain joins TRBV29-1 to TRBJ2-7; D possibly corresponds to TRBD1 (5 bases). The CDR3 region has the DNA TGCAGCGTTGAAGATCGATTGGGGCCGAGCTACGAGCAGTACTTC. It codes for CSVEDRLGPSYEQYF.